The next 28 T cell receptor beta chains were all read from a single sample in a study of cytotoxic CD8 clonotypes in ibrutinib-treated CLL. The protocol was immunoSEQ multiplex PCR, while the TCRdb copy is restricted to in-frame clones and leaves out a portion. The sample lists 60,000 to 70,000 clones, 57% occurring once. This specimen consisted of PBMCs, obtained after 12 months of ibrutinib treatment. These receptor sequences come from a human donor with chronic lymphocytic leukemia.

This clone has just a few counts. CDR3: CASSEVERGFTDTQYF. The DNA for the CDR3 is TGTGCCAGCAGTGAAGTGGAGCGGGGGTTCACAGATACGCAGTATTTT. V usage is TRBV6-1 and J usage is TRBJ2-3; TRBD2 aligns across 8 bases. The CDR3 runs to 16 residues. V was pared by 1 base and J by 2 bases, with 5 bases of the junction left unmatched. Germline V gene lookup returns CDR1 MNHNS and CDR2 SASEGT.

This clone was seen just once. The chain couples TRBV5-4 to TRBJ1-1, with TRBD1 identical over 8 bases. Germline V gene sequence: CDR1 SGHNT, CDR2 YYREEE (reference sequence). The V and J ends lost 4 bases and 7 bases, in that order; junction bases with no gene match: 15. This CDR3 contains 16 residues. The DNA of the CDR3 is TGTGCCAGCAGCCACCAGGGGGCGATCTCTGGTATTGAAGCTTTCTTT. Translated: CASSHQGAISGIEAFF.

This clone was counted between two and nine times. The CDR3 nucleotides read TGTGCCAGCAGCTTCCAGCGGGAGGGCCGGCAGTATTTT. Amino acids: CASSFQREGRQYF. The chain links TRBV5-5 to TRBJ2-3; 10 bases align to TRBD2. This CDR3 is 13 amino acids long. The germline CDR1 and CDR2 sequences are SGHKS and YYEKEE (reference sequence). The V and J ends lost 2 bases and 11 bases, in that order; junction bases with no gene match: 5.

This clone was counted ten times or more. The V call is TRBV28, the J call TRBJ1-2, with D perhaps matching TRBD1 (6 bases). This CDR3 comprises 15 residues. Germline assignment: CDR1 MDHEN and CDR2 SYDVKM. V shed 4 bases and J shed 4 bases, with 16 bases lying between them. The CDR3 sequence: CASSSPGAILYGYTF. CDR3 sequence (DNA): TGTGCCAGCAGTTCACCAGGGGCCATACTCTATGGCTACACCTTC.

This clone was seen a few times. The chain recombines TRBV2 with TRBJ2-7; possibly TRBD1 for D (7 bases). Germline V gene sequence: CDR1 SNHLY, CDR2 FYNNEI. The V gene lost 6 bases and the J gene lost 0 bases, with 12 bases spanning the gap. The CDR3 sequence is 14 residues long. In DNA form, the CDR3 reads TGTGCCAGCAGGCCAGGGGGGAACTCCTACGAGCAGTACTTC. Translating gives CASRPGGNSYEQYF. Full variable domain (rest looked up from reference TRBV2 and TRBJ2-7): EPEVTQTPSHQVTQMGQEVILRCVPISNHLYFYWYRQILGQKVEFLVSFYNNEISEKSEIFDDQFSVERPDGSNFTLKIRSTKLEDSAMYFCASRPGGNSYEQYFGPGTRLTVT.

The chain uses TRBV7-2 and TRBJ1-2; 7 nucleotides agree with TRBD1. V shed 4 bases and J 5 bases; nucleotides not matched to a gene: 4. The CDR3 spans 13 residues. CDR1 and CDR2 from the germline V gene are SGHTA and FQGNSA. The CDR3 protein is CASSSGTAYGYTF. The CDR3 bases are TGTGCCAGCAGCTCCGGGACAGCTTATGGCTACACCTTC.

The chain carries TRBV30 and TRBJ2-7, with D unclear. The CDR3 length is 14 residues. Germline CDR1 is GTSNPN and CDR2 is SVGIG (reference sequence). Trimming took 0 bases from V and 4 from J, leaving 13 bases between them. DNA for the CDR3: TGTGCCTGGAGTGTACCCCACCGATCTTACGAGCAGTACTTC. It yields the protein CAWSVPHRSYEQYF.

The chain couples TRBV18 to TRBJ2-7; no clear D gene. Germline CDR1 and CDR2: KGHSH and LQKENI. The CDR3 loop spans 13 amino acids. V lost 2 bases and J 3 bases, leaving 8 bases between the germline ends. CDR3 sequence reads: CASSPEFDYEQYF. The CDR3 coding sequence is TGTGCCAGCTCACCAGAGTTCGACTACGAGCAGTACTTC.

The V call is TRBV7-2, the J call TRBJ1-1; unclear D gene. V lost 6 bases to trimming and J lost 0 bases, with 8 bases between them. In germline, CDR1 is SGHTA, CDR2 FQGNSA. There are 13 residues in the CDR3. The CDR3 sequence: CASRELVNTEAFF. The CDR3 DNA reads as TGTGCCAGCAGAGAGTTGGTGAACACTGAAGCTTTCTTT.

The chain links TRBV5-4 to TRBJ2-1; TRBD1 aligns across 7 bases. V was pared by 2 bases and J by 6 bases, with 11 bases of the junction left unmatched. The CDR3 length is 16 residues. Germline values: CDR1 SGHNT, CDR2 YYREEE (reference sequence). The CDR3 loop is CASSFGSQGFGNEQFF. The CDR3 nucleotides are TGTGCCAGCAGCTTTGGGTCACAGGGGTTCGGCAATGAGCAGTTCTTC.

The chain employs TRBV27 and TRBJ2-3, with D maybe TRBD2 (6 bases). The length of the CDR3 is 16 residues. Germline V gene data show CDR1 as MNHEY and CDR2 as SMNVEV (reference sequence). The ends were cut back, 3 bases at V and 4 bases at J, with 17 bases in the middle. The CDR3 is CASSFLPGAPSDTQYF. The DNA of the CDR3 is TGTGCCAGCAGTTTTTTACCGGGAGCGCCCTCAGATACGCAGTATTTT.

The CDR3 DNA sequence: TGTGCCAGCAGCTTAGTGGGGGGGGAGACCCAGTACTTC. It is translated as CASSLVGGETQYF. This chain connects TRBV7-6 to TRBJ2-5; 7 nucleotides line up with TRBD2. Germline V gene data show CDR1 as SGHVS and CDR2 as FNYEAQ. V lost 1 base and J lost 5; bases outside the gene matches: 1. CDR3 length: 13 residues. Full variable domain (outside the CDR3, taken from reference TRBV7-6 and TRBJ2-5): GAGVSQSPRYKVTKRGQDVALRCDPISGHVSLYWYRQALGQGPEFLTYFNYEAQQDKSGLPNDRFSAERPEGSISTLTIQRTEQRDSAMYRCASSLVGGETQYFGPGTRLLVL.

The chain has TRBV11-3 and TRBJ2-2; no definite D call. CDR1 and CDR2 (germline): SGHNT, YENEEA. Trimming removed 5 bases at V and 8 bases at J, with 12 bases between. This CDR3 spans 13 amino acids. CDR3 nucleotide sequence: TGTGCCAGCAGCAACCCTCCAAGGGGGGAGCTGTTTTTT. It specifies CASSNPPRGELFF.

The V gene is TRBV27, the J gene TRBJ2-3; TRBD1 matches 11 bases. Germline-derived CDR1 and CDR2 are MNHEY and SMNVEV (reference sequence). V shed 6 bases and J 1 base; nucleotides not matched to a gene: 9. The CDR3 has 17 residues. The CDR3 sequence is CASRDERTGGRTDTQYF. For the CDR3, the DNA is TGTGCCAGCAGAGACGAAAGGACAGGGGGCCGCACAGATACGCAGTATTTT.

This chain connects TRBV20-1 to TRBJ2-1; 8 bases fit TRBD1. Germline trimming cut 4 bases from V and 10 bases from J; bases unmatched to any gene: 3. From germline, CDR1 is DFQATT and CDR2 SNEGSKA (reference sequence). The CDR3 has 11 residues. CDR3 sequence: CSANRQGEQFF. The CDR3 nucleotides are TGCAGTGCTAATAGACAGGGGGAGCAGTTCTTC.

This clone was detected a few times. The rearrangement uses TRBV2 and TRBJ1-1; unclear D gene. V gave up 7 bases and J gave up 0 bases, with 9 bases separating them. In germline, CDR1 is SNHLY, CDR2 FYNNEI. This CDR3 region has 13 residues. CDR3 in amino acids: CASMQTVNTEAFF. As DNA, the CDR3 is TGTGCCAGCATGCAGACGGTGAACACTGAAGCTTTCTTT.

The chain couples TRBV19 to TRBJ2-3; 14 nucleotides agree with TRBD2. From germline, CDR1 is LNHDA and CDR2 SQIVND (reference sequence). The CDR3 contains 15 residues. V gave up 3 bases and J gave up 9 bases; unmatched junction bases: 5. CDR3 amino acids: CASSMGTSGGLTQYF. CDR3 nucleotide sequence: TGTGCCAGTAGTATGGGGACTAGCGGGGGTTTGACGCAGTATTTT.

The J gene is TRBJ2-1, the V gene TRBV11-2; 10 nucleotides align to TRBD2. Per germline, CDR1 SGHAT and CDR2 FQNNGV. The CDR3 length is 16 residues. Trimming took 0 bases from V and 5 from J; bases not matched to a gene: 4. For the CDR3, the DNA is TGTGCCAGCAGCTTAGAGTTCGGACTAGCGGACAATGAGCAGTTCTTC. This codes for CASSLEFGLADNEQFF. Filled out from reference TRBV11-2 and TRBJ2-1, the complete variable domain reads EAGVAQSPRYKIIEKRQSVAFWCNPISGHATLYWYQQILGQGPKLLIQFQNNGVVDDSQLPKDRFSAERLKGVDSTLKIQPAKLEDSAVYLCASSLEFGLADNEQFFGPGTRLTVL.

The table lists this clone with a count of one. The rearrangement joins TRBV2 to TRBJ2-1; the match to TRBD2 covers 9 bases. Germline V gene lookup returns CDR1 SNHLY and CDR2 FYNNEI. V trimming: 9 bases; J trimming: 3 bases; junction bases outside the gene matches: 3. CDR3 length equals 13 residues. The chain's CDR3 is CASSSGNYNEQFF. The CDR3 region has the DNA TGTGCCAGTTCTAGCGGGAACTACAATGAGCAGTTCTTC.

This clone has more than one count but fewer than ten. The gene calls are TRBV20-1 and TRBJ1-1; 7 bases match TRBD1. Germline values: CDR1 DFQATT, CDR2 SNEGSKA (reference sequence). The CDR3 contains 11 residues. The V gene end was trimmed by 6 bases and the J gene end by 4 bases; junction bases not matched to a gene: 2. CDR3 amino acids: CSADRVTEAFF. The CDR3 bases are TGCAGTGCCGACAGGGTCACTGAAGCTTTCTTT.

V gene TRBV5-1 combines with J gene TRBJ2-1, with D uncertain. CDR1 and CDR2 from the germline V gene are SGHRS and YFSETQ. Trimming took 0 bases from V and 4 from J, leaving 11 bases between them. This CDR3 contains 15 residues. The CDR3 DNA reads TGCGCCAGCAGCTTGGGAGGTTCGGAGTACAATGAGCAGTTCTTC. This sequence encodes CASSLGGSEYNEQFF.

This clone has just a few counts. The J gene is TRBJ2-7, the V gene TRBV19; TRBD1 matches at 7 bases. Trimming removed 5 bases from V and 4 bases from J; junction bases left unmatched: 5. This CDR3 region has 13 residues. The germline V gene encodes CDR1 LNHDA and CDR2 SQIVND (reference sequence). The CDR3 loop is CASSPGQVYEQYF. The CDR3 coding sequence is TGTGCCAGTAGTCCCGGACAGGTGTACGAGCAGTACTTC.

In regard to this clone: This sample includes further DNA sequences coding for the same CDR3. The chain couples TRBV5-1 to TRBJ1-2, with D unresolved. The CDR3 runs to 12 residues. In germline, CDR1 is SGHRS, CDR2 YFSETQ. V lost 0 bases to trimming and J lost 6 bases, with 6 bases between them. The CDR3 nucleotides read TGCGCCAGCAGCTTGGCGGGGAATGGCTACACCTTC. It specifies CASSLAGNGYTF.

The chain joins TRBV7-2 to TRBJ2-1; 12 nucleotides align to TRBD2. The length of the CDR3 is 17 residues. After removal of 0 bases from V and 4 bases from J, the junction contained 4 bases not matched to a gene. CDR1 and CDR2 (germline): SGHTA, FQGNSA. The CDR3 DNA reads TGTGCCAGCAGCTTAGCACTAGCGGGAGGCGGTTACAATGAGCAGTTCTTC. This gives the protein CASSLALAGGGYNEQFF.

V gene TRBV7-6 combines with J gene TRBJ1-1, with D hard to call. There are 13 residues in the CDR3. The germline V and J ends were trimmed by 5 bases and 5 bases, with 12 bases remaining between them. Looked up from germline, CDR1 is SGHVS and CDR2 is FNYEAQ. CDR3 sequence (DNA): TGTGCCAGCAGCGGCAACATTGTAACTGAAGCTTTCTTT. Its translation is CASSGNIVTEAFF.

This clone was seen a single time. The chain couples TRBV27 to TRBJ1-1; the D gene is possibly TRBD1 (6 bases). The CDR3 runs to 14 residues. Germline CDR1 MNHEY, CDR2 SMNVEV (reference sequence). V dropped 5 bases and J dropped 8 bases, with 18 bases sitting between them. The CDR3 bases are TGTGCCAGCAGTCCTTATGGGGGCGGAGCGGAAGCTTTCTTT. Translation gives CASSPYGGGAEAFF.

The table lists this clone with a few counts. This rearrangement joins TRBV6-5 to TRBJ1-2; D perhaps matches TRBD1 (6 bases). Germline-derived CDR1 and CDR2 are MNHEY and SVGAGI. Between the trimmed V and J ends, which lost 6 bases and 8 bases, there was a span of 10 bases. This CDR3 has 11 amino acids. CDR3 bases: TGTGCCAGCAGCAACAGGGAGGGCTACACCTTC. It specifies CASSNREGYTF.

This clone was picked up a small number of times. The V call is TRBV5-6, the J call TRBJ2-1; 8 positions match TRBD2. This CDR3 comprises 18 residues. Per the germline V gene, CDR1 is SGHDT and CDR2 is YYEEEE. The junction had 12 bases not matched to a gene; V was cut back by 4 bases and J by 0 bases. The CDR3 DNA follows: TGTGCCAGCAGCACAGCGGGGGCATTACCGCTCTCCTACAATGAGCAGTTCTTC. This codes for CASSTAGALPLSYNEQFF.